The clone carrying this T cell receptor (beta chain) was seen more than once but under ten times. The data were obtained in a study of blood T cell repertoires in COVID-19. Study-wide background: From the United States, Italy and Spain came samples of acute and convalescent COVID-19. T cells, B-cell-depleted T cells, or PBMCs provided the cDNA or gDNA that served as material.

Germline assignment: CDR1 MDHEN and CDR2 SYDVKM. CDR3 length equals 16 residues. Losses at the gene ends were 6 bases for V and 9 bases for J; bases not matched to a gene: 17. As originally analysed: Amplification of reference gene primers provided the estimated nucleated cell counts. TCRdb's table, derived via immunoSEQ multiplex PCR, lists solely in-frame clones and lacks some. Clonal size and the V and J genes are those of that table, whereas D and trimming came from the DNA. The table includes 100,000 to 150,000 clones, over 75% detected once. The sequenced material came from peripheral blood. The source is a woman aged 55 to 70 with acute or convalescent COVID-19. V usage is TRBV28 and J usage is TRBJ1-5, with TRBD1 matching 7 bases. For the CDR3, the DNA is TGTGCCAGCAGGGACTCTTCCGGACAGGCCAATGGGCCCCAGCATTTT. Residues: CASRDSSGQANGPQHF.